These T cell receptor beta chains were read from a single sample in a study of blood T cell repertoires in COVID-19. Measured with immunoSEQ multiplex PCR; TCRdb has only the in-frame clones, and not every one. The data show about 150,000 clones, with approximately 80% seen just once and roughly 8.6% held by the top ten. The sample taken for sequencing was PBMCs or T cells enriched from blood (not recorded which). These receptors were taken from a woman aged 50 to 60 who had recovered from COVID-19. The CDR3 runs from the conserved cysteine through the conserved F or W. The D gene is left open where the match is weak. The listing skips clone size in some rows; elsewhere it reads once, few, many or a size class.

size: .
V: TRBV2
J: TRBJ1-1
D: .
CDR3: CASNWAGYTEAFF
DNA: TGTGCCAGCAACTGGGCAGGGTACACTGAAGCTTTCTTT

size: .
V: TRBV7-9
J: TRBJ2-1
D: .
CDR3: CASSSYLDAPSEQFF
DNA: TGTGCCAGCAGCTCCTATCTAGACGCCCCCAGTGAGCAGTTCTTC

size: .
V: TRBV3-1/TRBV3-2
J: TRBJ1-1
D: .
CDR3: CASSQGSGASDTEAFF
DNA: TGTGCCAGCAGCCAAGGATCAGGGGCGTCGGACACTGAAGCTTTCTTT

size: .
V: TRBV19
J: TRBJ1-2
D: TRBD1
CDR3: CASSDRGKDGYTF
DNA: TGTGCCAGTAGCGACAGGGGGAAGGATGGCTACACCTTC

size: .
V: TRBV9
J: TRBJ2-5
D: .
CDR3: CASSVEGGLGETQYF
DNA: TGTGCCAGCAGCGTAGAGGGGGGGCTGGGGGAGACCCAGTACTTC

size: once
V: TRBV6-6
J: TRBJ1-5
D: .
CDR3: CASSNPTVNQPQHF
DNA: TGTGCCAGCAGTAACCCGACAGTCAATCAGCCCCAGCATTTT

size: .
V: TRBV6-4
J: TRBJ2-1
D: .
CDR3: CASSDSRRGKRNEQFF
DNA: TGTGCCAGCAGTGACTCGAGGAGGGGTAAAAGGAATGAGCAGTTCTTC

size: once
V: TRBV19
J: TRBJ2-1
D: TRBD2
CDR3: CASSTDLGTSGIKEQFF
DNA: TGTGCCAGTAGTACAGACCTAGGAACTAGCGGGATTAAGGAGCAGTTCTTC

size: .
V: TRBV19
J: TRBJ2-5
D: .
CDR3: CASSYGTAILETQYF
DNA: TGTGCCAGTAGTTACGGTACAGCAATTCTCGAGACCCAGTACTTC

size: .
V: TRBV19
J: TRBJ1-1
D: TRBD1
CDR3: CASRQGARAEAFF
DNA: TGTGCCAGTCGACAGGGGGCGCGGGCTGAAGCTTTCTTT

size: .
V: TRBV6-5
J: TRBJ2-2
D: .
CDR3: CASSYSRGRPGELFF
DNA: TGTGCCAGCAGTTACTCTCGTGGGAGGCCCGGGGAGCTGTTTTTT

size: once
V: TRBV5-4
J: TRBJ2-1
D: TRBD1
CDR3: CASSLGTGTYNEQFF
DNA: TGTGCCAGCAGCTTGGGGACAGGGACTTACAATGAGCAGTTCTTC

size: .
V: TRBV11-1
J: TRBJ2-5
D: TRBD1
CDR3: CASSLRGLLETQYF
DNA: TGTGCCAGCAGCCTTAGGGGGCTCCTAGAGACCCAGTACTTC

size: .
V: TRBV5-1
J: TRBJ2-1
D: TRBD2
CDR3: CASSSSGSNAYNEQFF
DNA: TGCGCCAGCAGCTCCAGCGGGAGTAACGCCTACAATGAGCAGTTCTTC

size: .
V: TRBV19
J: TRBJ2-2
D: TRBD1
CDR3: CASSIYPSSGTGAHTGELFF
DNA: TGTGCCAGTAGTATTTATCCGTCTTCCGGGACAGGGGCTCACACCGGGGAGCTGTTTTTT

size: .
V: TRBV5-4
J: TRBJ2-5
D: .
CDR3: CASSLTGSYQETQYF
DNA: TGTGCCAGCAGCTTGACAGGGAGCTACCAAGAGACCCAGTACTTC

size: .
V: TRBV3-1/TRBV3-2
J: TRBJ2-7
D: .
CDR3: CASSQISSSAQQYF
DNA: TGTGCCAGCAGCCAAATTTCATCTAGCGCCCAGCAGTACTTC

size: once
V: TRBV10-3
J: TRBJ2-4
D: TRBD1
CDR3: CAAGGTGSKNIQYF
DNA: TGTGCCGCCGGGGGGACAGGGTCAAAAAACATTCAGTACTTC

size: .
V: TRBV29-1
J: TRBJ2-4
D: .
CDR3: CSAGRRNIQYF
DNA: TGCAGCGCGGGACGGAGAAACATTCAGTACTTC

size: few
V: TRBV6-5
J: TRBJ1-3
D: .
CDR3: CASKRGSSGNTIYF
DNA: TGTGCCAGCAAGCGTGGTAGTTCTGGAAACACCATATATTTT

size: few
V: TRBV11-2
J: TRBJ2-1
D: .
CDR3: CASSALREQFF
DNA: TGTGCCAGCAGCGCGTTACGGGAGCAGTTCTTC

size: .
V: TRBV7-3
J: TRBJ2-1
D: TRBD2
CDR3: CASSLSGGFYNEQFF
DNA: TGTGCCAGCAGCCTAAGCGGGGGATTCTACAATGAGCAGTTCTTC

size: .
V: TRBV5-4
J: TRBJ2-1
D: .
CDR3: CASSLIWSSYNEQFF
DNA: TGTGCCAGCAGCTTGATCTGGAGCTCCTACAATGAGCAGTTCTTC

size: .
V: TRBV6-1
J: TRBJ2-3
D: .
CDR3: CASSEAGVTQYF
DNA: TGTGCCAGCAGTGAAGCGGGAGTTACGCAGTATTTT

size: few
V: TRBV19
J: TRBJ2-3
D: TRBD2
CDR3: CASSINLAESTDTQYF
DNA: TGTGCCAGTAGTATAAACCTAGCGGAGAGCACAGATACGCAGTATTTT

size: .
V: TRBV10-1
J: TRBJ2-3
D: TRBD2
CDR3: CASSEREGIDTQYF
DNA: TGCGCCAGCAGTGAGCGGGAGGGGATCGATACGCAGTATTTT

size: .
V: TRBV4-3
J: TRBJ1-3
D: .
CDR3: CASSQVLDSSGNTIYF
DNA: TGCGCCAGCAGCCAAGTCCTGGACAGCTCTGGAAACACCATATATTTT

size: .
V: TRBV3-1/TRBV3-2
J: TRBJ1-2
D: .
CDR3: CASSQAHSPNYGYTF
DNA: TGTGCCAGCAGCCAAGCCCACAGTCCTAACTATGGCTACACCTTC

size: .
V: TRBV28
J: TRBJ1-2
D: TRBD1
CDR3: CASSSTGGWGYGYTF
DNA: TGTGCCAGCAGTTCAACAGGGGGCTGGGGCTATGGCTACACCTTC

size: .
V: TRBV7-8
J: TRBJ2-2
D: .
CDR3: CASSLGALAYTGELFF
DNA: TGTGCCAGCAGCTTAGGGGCGCTCGCTTACACCGGGGAGCTGTTTTTT

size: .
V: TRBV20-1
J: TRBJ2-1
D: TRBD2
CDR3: CSASIPRAGDEQFF
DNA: TGCAGTGCTAGTATTCCAAGAGCGGGGGATGAGCAGTTCTTC

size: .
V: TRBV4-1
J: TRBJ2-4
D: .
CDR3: CASSQISKNIQYF
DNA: TGCGCCAGCAGCCAAATATCGAAAAACATTCAGTACTTC